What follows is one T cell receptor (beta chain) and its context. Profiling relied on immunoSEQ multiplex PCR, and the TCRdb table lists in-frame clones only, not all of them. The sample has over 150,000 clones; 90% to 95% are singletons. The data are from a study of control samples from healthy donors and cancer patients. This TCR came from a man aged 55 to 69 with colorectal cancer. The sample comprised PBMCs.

CDR3 nucleotide sequence: TGTGCCAGCGAACAGGAGTATGGCTACACCTTC. Encoded protein: CASEQEYGYTF. V and J are TRBV2 and TRBJ1-2; maybe TRBD1 (5 bases). CDR1 and CDR2 from the germline V gene are SNHLY and FYNNEI. The CDR3 sequence is 11 residues long. V shed 8 bases and J shed 5 bases, with 9 bases lying between them.